One sample yielded the 15 T cell receptor beta chains listed below, sequenced in a study of CD8 T cells in Susac syndrome. A quantity of about 0.5 to 1 ug RNA underwent reverse transcription using random hexamers. TCRdb called the immunoSEQ multiplex PCR reads again in MiXCR, with one record for every CDR3 protein. The sample has nearly 200,000 distinct CDR3 sequences, over 90% seen once. The sample comprised CD4+ T cells from PBMCs. The receptors originated from a human donor with multiple sclerosis.

The rearrangement uses TRBV7-9 and TRBJ1-5; D may be TRBD1 (5 bases). V dropped 5 bases and J dropped 7 bases, with 12 bases sitting between them. The germline V gene has CDR1 SEHNR and CDR2 FQNEAQ (reference sequence). The CDR3 totals 13 residues. CDR3 sequence (DNA): TGTGCCAGCAGCCCCCAGGGTAGACAGCCCCAGCATTTT. This codes for CASSPQGRQPQHF.

The V and J genes are TRBV6-6 and TRBJ1-1; D not certain. Germline loops: CDR1 MNHNY, CDR2 SVGAGI (reference sequence). The CDR3 contains 15 residues. V lost 6 bases and J 0 bases, leaving 14 bases between the germline ends. The CDR3 bases are TGTGCCAGCAGCCTACCCACGTCAATGAACACTGAAGCTTTCTTT. Translating it yields CASSLPTSMNTEAFF.

This clonotype has just one count. The chain uses TRBV18 and TRBJ2-5; 8 positions match TRBD1. J gave up 5 bases and V 3 bases, and 17 bases lay outside the gene matches. The CDR3 sequence is 18 residues long. Germline V lookup: CDR1 KGHSH, CDR2 LQKENI. The DNA of the CDR3 is TGTGCCAGCTCACCTGGATTCGGACAGGGAGGCCTCGGGGAGACCCAGTACTTC. Its translation: CASSPGFGQGGLGETQYF.

The genes are TRBV20-1 and TRBJ2-1, with 10 bases matching TRBD2. The CDR3 consists of 13 residues. J lost 8 bases, V lost 4 bases, and 5 bases had no gene match. CDR1 and CDR2 from the germline V gene are DFQATT and SNEGSKA (reference sequence). The CDR3 region has the DNA TGCAGTGCTAAACTAGCGGGAATGGATGAGCAGTTCTTC. This codes for CSAKLAGMDEQFF.

This chain links TRBV2 with TRBJ2-5, with D unclear. The length of the CDR3 is 12 residues. In germline, CDR1 is SNHLY, CDR2 FYNNEI. Trimming removed 5 bases from V and 6 bases from J, with 10 bases in between. The CDR3: CASSIRAQTQYF. CDR3 bases: TGTGCCAGCAGTATAAGGGCGCAGACCCAGTACTTC.

The chain joins TRBV5-1 to TRBJ2-7, with D possibly called TRBD1 or TRBD2 (6 bases each). V lost 3 bases and J lost 2, with 9 bases in between. Germline loops: CDR1 SGHRS, CDR2 YFSETQ. The CDR3 length is 13 residues. CDR3 residues: CASSWGAAYEQYF. CDR3 nucleotides: TGCGCCAGCAGCTGGGGGGCCGCCTACGAGCAGTACTTC.

The chain is built from TRBV18 and TRBJ1-1, with D possibly matching TRBD1 (6 bases). The CDR3 consists of 13 residues. Trimming removed 3 bases from V and 7 bases from J, with 12 bases in between. The germline V gene encodes CDR1 KGHSH and CDR2 LQKENI. Here the CDR3 reads CASSPSGDNEAFF. In DNA form, the CDR3 reads TGTGCCAGCTCACCGTCCGGGGACAATGAAGCTTTCTTT.

This chain joins TRBV29-1 and TRBJ2-5, with 8 nucleotides matching TRBD1. The junction had 13 bases not matched to a gene; V was cut back by 8 bases and J by 5 bases. This CDR3 is 14 amino acids long. Per the germline V gene, CDR1 is SQVTM and CDR2 is ANQGSEA. Written as DNA, the CDR3 is TGCAGCTTCAGAAGTCGGACAGGGTGGGAGACCCAGTACTTC. Amino acids: CSFRSRTGWETQYF.

The chain recombines TRBV3-1 with TRBJ2-5; the match to TRBD2 covers 7 bases. With 3 bases clipped from V and 4 bases from J, the junction kept 5 bases outside the gene matches. The CDR3 runs to 14 residues. CDR1 LGHDT and CDR2 YNNKEL come from the germline V gene (reference sequence). The CDR3 loop is CASSHGGMGETQYF. The CDR3 DNA sequence: TGTGCCAGCAGCCACGGGGGGATGGGAGAGACCCAGTACTTC.

The chain uses TRBV18 and TRBJ1-2; D gene ambiguous. CDR1 is KGHSH and CDR2 is LQKENI in the germline V gene. The V end was cut by 5 bases, the J end by 7 bases, with 11 bases between. This CDR3 comprises 12 residues. This CDR3 reads CASSMDRGGYTF. CDR3 DNA: TGTGCCAGCTCAATGGACCGTGGTGGCTACACCTTC.

V and J are TRBV6-2 or TRBV6-3 and TRBJ1-5, with D unclear. With 5 bases removed from V and 7 bases from J, the gap between germline ends came to 9 bases. This CDR3 spans 12 amino acids. CDR1 and CDR2 (germline): MNHEY, SVGEGT. The CDR3, as DNA: TGTGCCAGCAGTCAAAGGGTACAGCCCCAGCATTTT. Its protein is CASSQRVQPQHF.

The chain carries TRBV29-1 and TRBJ1-2; unclear D gene. Trimming removed 3 bases from V and 0 bases from J, with 8 bases in between. CDR1 and CDR2 (germline): SQVTM, ANQGSEA. The CDR3 has 13 amino acids. This CDR3 reads CSVDPAPNYGYTF. CDR3 bases: TGCAGCGTTGACCCGGCCCCTAACTATGGCTACACCTTC.

This chain uses TRBV6-4 with TRBJ2-3; D is unresolved. The germline gives CDR1 MRHNA, CDR2 SNTAGT. This CDR3 contains 10 residues. V dropped 8 bases and J dropped 2 bases, with 2 bases sitting between them. As DNA, the CDR3 is TGTGCCAGCTACACAGATACGCAGTATTTT. Translated, it gives CASYTDTQYF.

This rearrangement joins TRBV12-3 or TRBV12-4 to TRBJ2-5; tentatively, D is TRBD1 (6 bases). The CDR3 extends over 14 amino acids. Deletions cut 3 bases from V and 4 bases from J, with 12 bases between. In nucleotides, the CDR3 is TGTGCCAGCAGTTTCTGGGGGCCCGGAGAGACCCAGTACTTC. It codes for CASSFWGPGETQYF.

The chain couples TRBV20-1 to TRBJ1-2; perhaps TRBD1 as D (5 bases). The germline V and J ends were trimmed by 6 bases and 2 bases, with 22 bases remaining between them. This CDR3 has 16 residues. The germline gives CDR1 DFQATT, CDR2 SNEGSKA (reference sequence). The chain's CDR3 is CSATEANRGINYGYTF. CDR3 nucleotides: TGCAGTGCGACCGAAGCCAACCGGGGGATAAACTATGGCTACACCTTC.